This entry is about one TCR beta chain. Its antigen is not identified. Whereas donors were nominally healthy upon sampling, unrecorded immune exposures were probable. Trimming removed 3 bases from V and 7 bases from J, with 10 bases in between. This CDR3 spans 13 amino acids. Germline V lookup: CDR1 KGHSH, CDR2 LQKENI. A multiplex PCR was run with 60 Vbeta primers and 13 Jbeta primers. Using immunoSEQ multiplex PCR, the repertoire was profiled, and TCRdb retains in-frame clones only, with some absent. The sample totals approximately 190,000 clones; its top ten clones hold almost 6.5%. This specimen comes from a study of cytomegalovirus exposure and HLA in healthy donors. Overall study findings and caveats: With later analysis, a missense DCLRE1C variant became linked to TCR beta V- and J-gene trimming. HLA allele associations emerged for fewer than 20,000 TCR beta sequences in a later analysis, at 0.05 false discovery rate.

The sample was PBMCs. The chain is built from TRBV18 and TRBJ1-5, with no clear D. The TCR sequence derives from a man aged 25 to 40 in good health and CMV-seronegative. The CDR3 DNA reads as TGTGCCAGCTCACCTCCGGAGGACCAGCCCCAGCATTTT. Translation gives CASSPPEDQPQHF.